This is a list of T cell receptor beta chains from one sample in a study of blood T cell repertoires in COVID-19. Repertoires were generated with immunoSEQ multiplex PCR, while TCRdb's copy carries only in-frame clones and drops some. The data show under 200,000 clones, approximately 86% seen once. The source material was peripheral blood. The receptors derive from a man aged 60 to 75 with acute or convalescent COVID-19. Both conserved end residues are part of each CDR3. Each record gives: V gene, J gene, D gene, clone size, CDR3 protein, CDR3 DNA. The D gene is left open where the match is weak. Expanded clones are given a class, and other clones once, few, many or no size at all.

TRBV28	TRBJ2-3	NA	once	CASSPGSTDTQYF	TGTGCCAGCAGCCCTGGCAGCACAGATACGCAGTATTTT
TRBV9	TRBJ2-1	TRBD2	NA	CASSVEGLAGREQFF	TGTGCCAGCAGCGTAGAGGGACTAGCGGGACGGGAGCAGTTCTTC
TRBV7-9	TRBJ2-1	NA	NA	CASSLGGEPSIEQFF	TGTGCCAGCAGCTTAGGGGGGGAACCTTCCATTGAGCAGTTCTTC
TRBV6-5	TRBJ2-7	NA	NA	CASSYTGPYSYEQYF	TGTGCCAGCAGTTACACAGGACCCTACTCCTACGAGCAGTACTTC
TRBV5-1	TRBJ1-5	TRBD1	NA	CASRPYPGQGSNQPQHF	TGCGCCAGCAGACCATATCCGGGACAGGGGAGCAATCAGCCCCAGCATTTT
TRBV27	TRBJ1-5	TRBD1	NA	CASSLLGGVHQPQHF	TGTGCCAGCAGTTTATTAGGGGGCGTCCATCAGCCCCAGCATTTT
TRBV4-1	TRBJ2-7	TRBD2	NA	CASSQDRGAGTRAYEQYF	TGCGCCAGCAGCCAAGATCGAGGGGCCGGGACTAGAGCCTACGAGCAGTACTTC
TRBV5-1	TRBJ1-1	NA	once	CASSPKAGVNTEAFF	TGCGCCAGCAGCCCTAAGGCGGGGGTGAACACTGAAGCTTTCTTT
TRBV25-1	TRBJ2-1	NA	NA	CASRLAGANNEQFF	TGTGCCAGCAGGTTGGCGGGGGCTAACAATGAGCAGTTCTTC
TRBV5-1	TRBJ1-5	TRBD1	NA	CASSTTGQSNQPQHF	TGCGCCAGCAGCACCACGGGACAGAGCAATCAGCCCCAGCATTTT
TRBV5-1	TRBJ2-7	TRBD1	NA	CASSSAPGQSLYEQYF	TGCGCCAGCAGCTCGGCTCCGGGACAGAGCTTATACGAGCAGTACTTC
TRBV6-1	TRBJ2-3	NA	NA	CASSEYGPGADTQYF	TGTGCCAGCAGTGAATACGGTCCGGGAGCAGATACGCAGTATTTT
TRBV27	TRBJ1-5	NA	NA	CASSPGEWPQHF	TGTGCCAGCAGCCCCGGAGAGTGGCCCCAGCATTTT
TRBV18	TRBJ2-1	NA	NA	CASSPKDRHEQFF	TGTGCCAGCTCACCCAAGGACAGACATGAGCAGTTCTTC
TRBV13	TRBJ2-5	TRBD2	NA	CASSSGLAERGTQYF	TGTGCCAGCAGCTCGGGACTAGCGGAGCGGGGGACCCAGTACTTC
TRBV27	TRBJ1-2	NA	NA	CASSLMGRPDYGYTF	TGTGCCAGCAGTTTAATGGGCAGACCAGACTATGGCTACACCTTC
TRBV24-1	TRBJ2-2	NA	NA	CATSDLQPLTLEGPNTGELFF	TGTGCCACCAGTGATTTGCAGCCCTTAACTTTGGAGGGACCAAACACCGGGGAGCTGTTTTTT
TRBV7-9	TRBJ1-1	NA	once	CASSLGPENTEAFF	TGTGCCAGCAGCTTAGGTCCAGAGAACACTGAAGCTTTCTTT
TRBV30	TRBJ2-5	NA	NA	CAWTERLVQETQYF	TGTGCCTGGACAGAGCGGCTCGTCCAAGAGACCCAGTACTTC
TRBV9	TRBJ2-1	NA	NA	CASSSSLLEQFF	TGTGCCAGCAGCTCGTCCCTTCTGGAGCAGTTCTTC
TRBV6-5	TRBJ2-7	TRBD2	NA	CASSNSGVYEQYF	TGTGCCAGCAGTAATAGCGGGGTCTACGAGCAGTACTTC
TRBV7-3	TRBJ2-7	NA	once	CASSLEEGYEQYF	TGTGCCAGCAGCTTAGAGGAGGGATACGAGCAGTACTTC
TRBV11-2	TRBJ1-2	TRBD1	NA	CASSFSLLGQGVVSGYTF	TGTGCCAGCAGCTTTAGCTTACTGGGACAGGGGGTCGTTTCTGGCTACACCTTC
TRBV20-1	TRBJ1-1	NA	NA	CSASTQTEAFF	TGCAGTGCTAGTACACAAACTGAAGCTTTCTTT
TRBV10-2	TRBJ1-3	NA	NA	CASSLSGNTIYF	TGCGCCAGCAGTCTCTCTGGAAACACCATATATTTT
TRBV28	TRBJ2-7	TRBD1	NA	CASSISGQAAYEQYF	TGTGCCAGCAGTATCTCGGGACAGGCCGCCTACGAGCAGTACTTC
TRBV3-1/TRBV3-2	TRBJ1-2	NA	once	CASSQDQGGGRGYTF	TGTGCCAGCAGCCAAGATCAGGGCGGGGGGCGAGGCTACACCTTC
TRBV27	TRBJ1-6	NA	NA	CASSLPGSPLHF	TGTGCCAGCAGTTTACCCGGTTCACCCCTCCACTTT
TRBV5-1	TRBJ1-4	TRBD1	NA	CASSEDREGEKLFF	TGCGCCAGCAGCGAGGACAGGGAGGGTGAAAAACTGTTTTTT
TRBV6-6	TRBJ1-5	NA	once	CAISTVSNQPQHF	TGTGCCATTTCGACAGTAAGCAATCAGCCCCAGCATTTT
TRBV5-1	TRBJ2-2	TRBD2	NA	CASRLSGRGNTGELFF	TGCGCCAGCAGACTTAGCGGGAGGGGGAACACCGGGGAGCTGTTTTTT
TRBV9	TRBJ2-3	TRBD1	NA	CASSGRGQADTQYF	TGTGCCAGCAGCGGAAGGGGGCAGGCAGATACGCAGTATTTT
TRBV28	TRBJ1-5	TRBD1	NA	CASSLESAGGKPQHF	TGTGCCAGCAGTTTAGAGTCGGCAGGGGGGAAGCCCCAGCATTTT
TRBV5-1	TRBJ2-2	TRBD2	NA	CASRGSGSWDTGELFF	TGCGCCAGCAGGGGTAGCGGGAGCTGGGACACCGGGGAGCTGTTTTTT
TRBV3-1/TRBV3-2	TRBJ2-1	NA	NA	CASSQPSRGGEQFF	TGTGCCAGCAGCCAACCCTCCCGAGGGGGTGAGCAGTTCTTC
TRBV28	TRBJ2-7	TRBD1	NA	CASSPSPGQGAEEQYF	TGTGCCAGCAGCCCCTCTCCGGGACAGGGGGCGGAAGAGCAGTACTTC
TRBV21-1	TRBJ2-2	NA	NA	CASSSPLSGRLNTGELFF	TGTGCCAGCAGCAGTCCCCTTAGCGGGAGGCTGAACACCGGGGAGCTGTTTTTT
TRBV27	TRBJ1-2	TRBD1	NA	CASSWGDRVGYGYTF	TGTGCCAGCAGTTGGGGGGACAGGGTCGGCTATGGCTACACCTTC
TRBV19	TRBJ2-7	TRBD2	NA	CASSMASGVSYEQYF	TGTGCCAGTAGTATGGCTAGCGGAGTATCCTACGAGCAGTACTTC
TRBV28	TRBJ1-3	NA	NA	CASSLEAAGTIYF	TGTGCCAGCAGTTTGGAGGCAGCGGGCACCATATATTTT
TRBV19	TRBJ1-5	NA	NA	CASSADQGSNQPQHF	TGTGCCAGTAGTGCCGACCAGGGTAGCAATCAGCCCCAGCATTTT
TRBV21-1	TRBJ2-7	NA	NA	CASSKYLGADYEQYF	TGTGCCAGCAGCAAATACCTGGGGGCGGACTACGAGCAGTACTTC
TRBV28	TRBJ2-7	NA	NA	CAVTGSYTFEQYF	TGTGCCGTCACCGGGTCCTACACATTCGAGCAGTACTTC
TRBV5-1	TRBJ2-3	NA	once	CASSLAGSDDTQYF	TGCGCCAGCAGCTTGGCCGGGAGCGATGATACGCAGTATTTT
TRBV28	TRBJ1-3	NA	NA	CASRLTPTAGNTIYF	TGTGCCAGCAGACTAACACCTACGGCTGGAAACACCATATATTTT
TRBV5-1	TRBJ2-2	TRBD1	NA	CASSLTGQGVTGELFF	TGCGCCAGCAGCCTCACGGGACAGGGGGTCACCGGGGAGCTGTTTTTT
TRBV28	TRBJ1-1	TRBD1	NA	CASRYGRQGAGKWYTEAFF	TGTGCCAGCAGATATGGGAGGCAGGGGGCGGGAAAATGGTACACTGAAGCTTTCTTT
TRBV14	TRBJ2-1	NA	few	CASSQDGMDFPEQFF	TGTGCCAGCAGCCAAGATGGGATGGACTTCCCTGAGCAGTTCTTC
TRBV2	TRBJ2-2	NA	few	CASSVRRAGDTGELFF	TGTGCCAGCAGTGTCCGACGGGCAGGGGACACCGGGGAGCTGTTTTTT
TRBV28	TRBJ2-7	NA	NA	CASSLSGVVGEQYF	TGTGCCAGCAGTTTATCGGGGGTAGTGGGCGAGCAGTACTTC
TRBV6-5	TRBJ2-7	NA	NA	CASSYSEAYSYEQYF	TGTGCCAGCAGTTACTCGGAGGCATACTCCTACGAGCAGTACTTC